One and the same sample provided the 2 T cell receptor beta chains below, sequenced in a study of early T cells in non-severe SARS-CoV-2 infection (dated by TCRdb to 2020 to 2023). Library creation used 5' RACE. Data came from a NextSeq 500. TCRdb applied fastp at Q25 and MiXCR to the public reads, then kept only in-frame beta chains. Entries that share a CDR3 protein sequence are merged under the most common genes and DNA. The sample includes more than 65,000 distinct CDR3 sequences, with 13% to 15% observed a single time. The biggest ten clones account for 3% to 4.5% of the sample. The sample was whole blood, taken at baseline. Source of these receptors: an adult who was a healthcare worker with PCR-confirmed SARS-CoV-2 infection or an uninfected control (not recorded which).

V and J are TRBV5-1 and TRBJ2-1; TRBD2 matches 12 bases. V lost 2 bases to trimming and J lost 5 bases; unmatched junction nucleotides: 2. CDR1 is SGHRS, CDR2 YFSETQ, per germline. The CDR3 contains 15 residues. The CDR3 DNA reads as TGCGCCAGCAGCTTTCTAGCGGGAGGGGACAATGAGCAGTTCTTC. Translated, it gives CASSFLAGGDNEQFF.

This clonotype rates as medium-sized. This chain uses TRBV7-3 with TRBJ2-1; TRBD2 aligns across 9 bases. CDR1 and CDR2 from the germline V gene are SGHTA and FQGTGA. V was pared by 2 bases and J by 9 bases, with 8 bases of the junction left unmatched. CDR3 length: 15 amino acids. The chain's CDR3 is CASSLGGRARSEQFF. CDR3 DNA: TGTGCCAGCAGCTTAGGCGGGAGGGCCCGCAGTGAGCAGTTCTTC.